Listed below are T cell receptor beta chains from one sample, sequenced in a study of a mutant IDH1 vaccine in newly diagnosed glioma. No antigen has been identified for these receptors. Data came from immunoSEQ multiplex PCR; TCRdb stores just in-frame clones and leaves some out. The repertoire includes about 36,000 clones, about 75% of them detected once, and about 8.1% sits in the top ten. Sample: PBMCs, taken from a glioma patient whose treatment included an IDH1 peptide vaccine. These receptors came from a man in his forties with glioma. Each CDR3 is given with its conserved first and last residue. The D gene is left open where the match is weak. The size of a clone is reported for some rows only, either as once, few or many, or as a class for expanded clones.

V: TRBV7-2
J: TRBJ2-5
D: .
size: .
CDR3: CASRLGLQGRGETQYF
DNA: TGTGCCAGCAGACTAGGGCTACAGGGGCGGGGAGAGACCCAGTACTTC

V: TRBV6-5
J: TRBJ2-7
D: TRBD2
size: .
CDR3: CASSYSTSASYEQYF
DNA: TGTGCCAGCAGTTACTCGACTAGCGCGAGCTACGAGCAGTACTTC

V: TRBV6-4
J: TRBJ2-1
D: TRBD2
size: few
CDR3: CASSDSASGSVYEQFF
DNA: TGTGCCAGCAGTGACTCGGCTAGCGGGAGTGTCTATGAGCAGTTCTTC

V: TRBV5-4
J: TRBJ2-1
D: TRBD1
size: once
CDR3: CASRATGQSSEQFF
DNA: TGTGCCAGCAGGGCGACAGGGCAGAGTAGTGAGCAGTTCTTC

V: TRBV5-4
J: TRBJ2-5
D: .
size: .
CDR3: CASSLDWVKETQYF
DNA: TGTGCCAGCAGCTTGGACTGGGTTAAGGAGACCCAGTACTTC

V: TRBV5-6
J: TRBJ1-2
D: TRBD1
size: .
CDR3: CASSVGTGRGYTF
DNA: TGTGCCAGCAGCGTGGGGACAGGGCGAGGCTACACCTTC

V: TRBV6-6
J: TRBJ2-5
D: TRBD2
size: .
CDR3: CASGTSGNFFQETQYF
DNA: TGTGCCAGCGGGACTAGCGGGAATTTTTTCCAAGAGACCCAGTACTTC

V: TRBV7-2
J: TRBJ2-1
D: .
size: .
CDR3: CASSYTGNYNEQFF
DNA: TGTGCCAGCAGCTATACTGGAAATTACAATGAGCAGTTCTTC

V: TRBV2
J: TRBJ1-1
D: .
size: few
CDR3: CASSIQGDTEAFF
DNA: TGTGCCAGCAGTATACAGGGAGACACTGAAGCTTTCTTT

V: TRBV13
J: TRBJ1-1
D: .
size: medium-sized
CDR3: CASSEETEAFF
DNA: TGTGCCAGCAGCGAGGAGACTGAAGCTTTCTTT

V: TRBV4-1
J: TRBJ2-7
D: .
size: .
CDR3: CASSQAPTGNEQYF
DNA: TGCGCCAGCAGCCAGGCACCTACAGGGAACGAGCAGTACTTC

V: TRBV2
J: TRBJ2-2
D: TRBD2
size: .
CDR3: CASRSSGSGHGELFF
DNA: TGTGCCAGCAGATCTAGCGGGAGTGGGCACGGGGAGCTGTTTTTT